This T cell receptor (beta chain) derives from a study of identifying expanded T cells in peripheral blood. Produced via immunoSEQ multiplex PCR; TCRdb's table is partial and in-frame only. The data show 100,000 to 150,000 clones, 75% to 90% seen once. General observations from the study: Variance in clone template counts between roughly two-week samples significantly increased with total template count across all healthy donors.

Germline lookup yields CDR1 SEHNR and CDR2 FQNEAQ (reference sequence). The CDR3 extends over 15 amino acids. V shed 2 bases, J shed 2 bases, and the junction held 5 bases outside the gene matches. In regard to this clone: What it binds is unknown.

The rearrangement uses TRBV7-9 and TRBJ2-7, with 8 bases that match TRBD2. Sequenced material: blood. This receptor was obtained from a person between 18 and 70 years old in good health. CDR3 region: CASSLRSGATYEQYF. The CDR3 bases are TGTGCCAGCAGCTTACGTAGCGGGGCCACCTACGAGCAGTACTTC.